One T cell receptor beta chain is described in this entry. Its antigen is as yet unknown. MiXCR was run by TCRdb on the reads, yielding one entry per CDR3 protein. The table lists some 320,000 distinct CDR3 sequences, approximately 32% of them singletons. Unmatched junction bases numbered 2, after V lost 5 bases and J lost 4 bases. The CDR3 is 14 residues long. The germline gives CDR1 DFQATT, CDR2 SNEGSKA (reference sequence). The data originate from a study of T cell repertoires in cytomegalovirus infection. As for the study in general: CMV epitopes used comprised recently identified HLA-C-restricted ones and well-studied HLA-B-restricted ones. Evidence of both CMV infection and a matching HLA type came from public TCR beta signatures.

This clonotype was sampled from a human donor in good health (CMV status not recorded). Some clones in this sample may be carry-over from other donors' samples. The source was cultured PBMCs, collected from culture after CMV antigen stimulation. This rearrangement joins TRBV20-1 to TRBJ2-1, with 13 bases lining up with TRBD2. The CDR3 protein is CSAWTSGGYNEQFF. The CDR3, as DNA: TGCAGTGCTTGGACTAGCGGGGGTTACAATGAGCAGTTCTTC.